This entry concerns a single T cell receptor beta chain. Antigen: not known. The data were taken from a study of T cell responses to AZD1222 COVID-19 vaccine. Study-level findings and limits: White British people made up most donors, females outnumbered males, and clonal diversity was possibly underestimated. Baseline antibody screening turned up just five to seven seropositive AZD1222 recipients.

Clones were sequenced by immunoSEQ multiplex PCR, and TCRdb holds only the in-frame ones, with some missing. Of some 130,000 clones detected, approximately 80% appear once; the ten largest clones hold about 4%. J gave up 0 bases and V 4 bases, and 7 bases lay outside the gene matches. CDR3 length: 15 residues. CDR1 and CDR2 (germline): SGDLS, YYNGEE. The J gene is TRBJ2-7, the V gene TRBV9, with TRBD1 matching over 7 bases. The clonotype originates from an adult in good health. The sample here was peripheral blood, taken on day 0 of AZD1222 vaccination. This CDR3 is CASSLGQDPSYEQYF. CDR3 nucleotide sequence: TGTGCCAGCAGCCTTGGACAGGATCCCTCCTACGAGCAGTACTTC.